These 23 T cell receptor beta chains were sequenced from one sample in a study of T cell responses to AZD1222 COVID-19 vaccine. Only in-frame clones appear in the TCRdb table, and some are missing; sequencing was by immunoSEQ multiplex PCR. This table has 99,000 or so clones, 82% appearing once. The sample here was peripheral blood, taken on day 0 of AZD1222 vaccination. Receptors were obtained from an adult in good health.

V and J are TRBV7-9 and TRBJ1-5; unclear D gene. Trimming shortened V by 0 bases and J by 7 bases, and 13 bases separated the two germline ends. CDR3 length: 15 residues. Germline V gene data show CDR1 as SEHNR and CDR2 as FQNEAQ (reference sequence). The CDR3 loop reads CASSLAGGLGQPQHF. The CDR3 DNA sequence: TGTGCCAGCAGCTTAGCGGGCGGCCTGGGACAGCCCCAGCATTTT.

The J gene is TRBJ2-2, the V gene TRBV6-2 or TRBV6-3, with TRBD1 matching over 10 bases. Germline assignment: CDR1 MNHEY and CDR2 SVGEGT. The CDR3 has 15 residues. Losses at the gene ends were 2 bases for V and 6 bases for J; bases not matched to a gene: 3. The CDR3 coding sequence is TGTGCCAGCAGTTACCTTGGACAGGGGGCCGGGGAGCTGTTTTTT. It is translated as CASSYLGQGAGELFF.

The V call is TRBV7-2, the J call TRBJ1-5; tentative D call: TRBD1 (5 bases). This CDR3 is built from 15 residues. Trimming cost V 4 bases and J 4 bases, with 14 bases left between them. In germline, CDR1 is SGHTA, CDR2 FQGNSA. This chain's CDR3 is CASSYRGENNQPQHF. Written as DNA, the CDR3 is TGTGCCAGCAGCTATAGGGGCGAAAATAATCAGCCCCAGCATTTT.

The V gene is TRBV7-9, the J gene TRBJ2-3, with a tentative D call TRBD2 (5 bases). Trimming shortened V by 2 bases and J by 1 base, and 13 bases separated the two germline ends. Germline assignment: CDR1 SEHNR and CDR2 FQNEAQ (reference sequence). The length of the CDR3 is 16 residues. The CDR3 DNA reads as TGTGCCAGCAGCTTACGGGAATCTTGGGGCACAGATACGCAGTATTTT. It encodes CASSLRESWGTDTQYF.

J is TRBJ1-5 and V is TRBV24-1; D might be TRBD1 (6 bases). The CDR3 consists of 13 residues. Germline CDR1 KGHDR, CDR2 SFDVKD. V was cut by 7 bases and J by 3 bases, with 9 bases left in between. The CDR3, as DNA: TGTGCCACCAGGACAGGAACCAATCAGCCCCAGCATTTT. Translated: CATRTGTNQPQHF.

The chain carries TRBV3-1 (or the pseudogene TRBV3-2) and TRBJ2-5; perhaps TRBD2 as D (6 bases). V shed 0 bases and J shed 7 bases, with 27 bases lying between them. The germline gives CDR1 LGHDT, CDR2 YNNKEL (reference sequence). The CDR3 runs 19 residues. The CDR3 loop is CASSQEDLDTAPSRGTQYF. The CDR3 region has the DNA TGTGCCAGCAGCCAAGAGGATCTCGACACAGCTCCCTCGCGGGGGACCCAGTACTTC.

The rearrangement joins TRBV19 to TRBJ1-6, with D possibly matching TRBD1 (5 bases). The germline V gene has CDR1 LNHDA and CDR2 SQIVND (reference sequence). Trimming cost V 8 bases and J 10 bases, with 27 bases left between them. CDR3 length: 17 residues. The CDR3 sequence is CASGDPGRKGDGSPLHF. The CDR3 region has the DNA TGTGCCAGTGGGGATCCGGGACGCAAGGGCGACGGATCACCCCTCCACTTT.

This clone was observed a handful of times. The rearrangement links TRBV19 to TRBJ1-2; no reliable D call. Trimming took off 8 bases at V and 2 bases at J, with 12 bases between the two ends. The CDR3 covers 13 residues. CDR1 and CDR2 (germline): LNHDA, SQIVND (reference sequence). DNA of the CDR3: TGTGCCAGTGCCTTGAGGACGAACTATGGCTACACCTTC. This translates into CASALRTNYGYTF.

This chain links TRBV3-1 (or the pseudogene TRBV3-2) with TRBJ2-7; 8 bases are a match to TRBD1. The length of the CDR3 is 15 residues. Unmatched junction bases numbered 7, after V lost 4 bases and J lost 2 bases. Germline CDR1 reads LGHDT; CDR2 reads YNNKEL (reference sequence). The CDR3 DNA reads TGTGCCAGCAGCCCATGGACAGGGTGGACCTACGAGCAGTACTTC. It encodes CASSPWTGWTYEQYF.

V and J are TRBV7-9 and TRBJ2-1; D gene unclear. CDR3 length equals 15 residues. Germline values: CDR1 SEHNR, CDR2 FQNEAQ (reference sequence). Trimming left V 2 bases short and J 7 bases short, with 15 bases between. CDR3 sequence reads: CASSLRRAGKNEQFF. The CDR3 region has the DNA TGTGCCAGCAGCTTACGCCGGGCAGGTAAAAATGAGCAGTTCTTC.

This clone has a handful of counts. The rearrangement joins TRBV6-5 to TRBJ1-6; D gene uncertain. Germline V gene data show CDR1 as MNHEY and CDR2 as SVGAGI. The V end was cut by 11 bases, the J end by 6 bases, with 14 bases between. There are 13 residues in the CDR3. CDR3 sequence: CAPSWICNSPLHF. Here the CDR3 DNA reads TGTGCCCCCAGTTGGATCTGTAATTCACCCCTCCACTTT.

This clone was found a few times. The chain employs TRBV12-3 or TRBV12-4 and TRBJ1-2; D is unclear. With 3 bases removed from V and 1 base from J, the gap between germline ends came to 6 bases. This CDR3 region has 13 residues. CDR3 nucleotides: TGTGCCAGCAGTTTGGTTGGTAACTATGGCTACACCTTC. Protein: CASSLVGNYGYTF.

This clone appeared once. This chain links TRBV7-2 with TRBJ1-5; the D gene is possibly TRBD1 (5 bases). V gave up 3 bases and J gave up 3 bases, with 12 bases separating them. Germline CDR1 reads SGHTA; CDR2 reads FQGNSA. There are 15 residues in the CDR3. The CDR3 nucleotides are TGTGCCAGCAGCTTTTGGTCCGGGGCCAATCAGCCCCAGCATTTT. Residues: CASSFWSGANQPQHF.

The chain couples TRBV18 to TRBJ1-6; TRBD1 matches 7 bases. This CDR3 has 13 amino acids. Trimming at V came to 6 bases and at J to 7 bases, leaving 3 bases not matched to a gene. From germline, CDR1 is KGHSH and CDR2 LQKENI. The CDR3 nucleotides read TGTGCCAGCTCCGGGACAGAAAATTCACCCCTCCACTTT. It is translated as CASSGTENSPLHF.

The V gene is TRBV4-1, the J gene TRBJ2-3; 8 bases map to TRBD2. The CDR3 consists of 17 residues. CDR1 is MGHRA and CDR2 is YSYEKL in the germline V gene. Losses at the gene ends were 4 bases for V and 0 bases for J; bases not matched to a gene: 9. CDR3 in DNA: TGCGCCAGCAGCCCGATCCCGTCTAGCGGGAGCACAGATACGCAGTATTTT. Its translation is CASSPIPSSGSTDTQYF.

This clone was counted between two and nine times. The V gene is TRBV2, the J gene TRBJ2-2; D may be TRBD2 (6 bases). The CDR3 sequence is 16 residues long. From germline, CDR1 is SNHLY and CDR2 FYNNEI. Trimming removed 4 bases at V and 4 bases at J, with 16 bases between. In DNA form, the CDR3 reads TGTGCCAGCAGTGCTCTAGCGTTGTCGGTCACCGGGGAGCTGTTTTTT. Protein: CASSALALSVTGELFF.

This chain links TRBV7-2 with TRBJ1-3; 8 nucleotides match TRBD1. The CDR3 contains 15 residues. Germline CDR1 reads SGHTA; CDR2 reads FQGNSA. Unmatched junction bases numbered 9, after V lost 3 bases and J lost 8 bases. CDR3 in DNA: TGTGCCAGCAGCTTTACAGGGGGAAACTTCGACACCATATATTTT. Its translation: CASSFTGGNFDTIYF.

The rearrangement uses TRBV11-2 and TRBJ2-5, with D maybe TRBD2 (5 bases). The CDR3 has 16 residues. Trimming removed 1 base from V and 1 base from J, with 13 bases in between. The V gene's germline CDR1 is SGHAT and CDR2 FQNNGV. CDR3 nucleotide sequence: TGTGCCAGCAGCTTAGGGTTTCGTGGAGGCCAAGAGACCCAGTACTTC. This codes for CASSLGFRGGQETQYF.

This chain links TRBV5-1 with TRBJ2-3; TRBD2 agrees at 11 bases. CDR3 length equals 16 residues. Germline trimming cut 3 bases from V and 2 bases from J; bases unmatched to any gene: 5. From germline, CDR1 is SGHRS and CDR2 YFSETQ. In DNA, the CDR3 is TGCGCCAGCAGCTCGGGACTAGCGGAATCCACAGATACGCAGTATTTT. Its translation: CASSSGLAESTDTQYF. Full variable domain (missing parts from reference TRBV5-1 and TRBJ2-3): KAGVTQTPRYLIKTRGQQVTLSCSPISGHRSVSWYQQTPGQGLQFLFEYFSETQRNKGNFPGRFSGRQFSNSRSEMNVSTLELGDSALYLCASSSGLAESTDTQYFGPGTRLTVL.

The V call is TRBV10-3, the J call TRBJ1-6; maybe TRBD1 (5 bases). Per the germline V gene, CDR1 is ENHRY and CDR2 is SYGVKD. The V gene lost 3 bases and the J gene lost 7 bases, with 16 bases spanning the gap. The CDR3 length is 16 residues. The CDR3 nucleotides are TGTGCCATCAGTGAAAGGATAGGAGGGGAGAATTCACCCCTCCACTTT. Translation: CAISERIGGENSPLHF.

This chain joins TRBV7-2 and TRBJ1-6, with TRBD1 matching 7 bases. The CDR3 covers 14 residues. CDR1 SGHTA and CDR2 FQGNSA come from the germline V gene. Losses at the gene ends were 1 base for V and 9 bases for J; bases not matched to a gene: 3. CDR3 coding DNA: TGTGCCAGCAGCTTAGAAGGGGGCGGTTCACCCCTCCACTTT. Its translation: CASSLEGGGSPLHF.

This clone appeared a few times. V is TRBV2 and J is TRBJ1-2, with unresolved D. The CDR3 totals 13 residues. Germline CDR1 is SNHLY and CDR2 is FYNNEI. V shed 6 bases and J shed 5 bases, with 13 bases lying between them. The CDR3 sequence is CASSPGPRYGYTF. For the CDR3, the DNA is TGTGCCAGCAGCCCCGGGCCCAGATATGGCTACACCTTC.

This chain connects TRBV20-1 to TRBJ1-2, with 7 positions matching TRBD1. Germline values: CDR1 DFQATT, CDR2 SNEGSKA (reference sequence). Trimming cost V 6 bases and J 9 bases; bases outside gene matches: 7. CDR3 length: 11 residues. The CDR3 nucleotides read TGCAGTGCCCCGGGACAGCTCCGCTACACCTTC. Amino acids: CSAPGQLRYTF.